This T cell receptor (beta chain) was recovered during a study of Tregs in tolerant kidney transplant recipients. Points from the study as a whole: Tolerant patients' donor-specific Tregs expanded beyond overall Tregs, suggesting antigen-driven growth. Findings come from small patient numbers and require larger validation. Biological reproducibility was not directly addressed, but technical replication error appeared minimal.

V was pared by 6 bases and J by 3 bases, with 5 bases between. Germline V gene data show CDR1 as SNHLY and CDR2 as FYNNEI. CDR3 length equals 12 residues. Mixed chimerism was transient after nonmyeloablative marrow transplants from related graft donors. CD4+CD25+CD127- Tregs, CD4+CD25- non-Tregs, CD4 and CD8 cells were sorted. Some clones are missing from TCRdb's copy, which holds only in-frame ones; the method was immunoSEQ multiplex PCR. Its table records tens of thousands of clones. As concerns this clone: Its antigen is as yet unknown. The read finishes 3 residues shy of the CDR3 end, and the germline J gene is used to complete it.

The rearrangement links TRBV2 to TRBJ2-2; D is ambiguous. This sequence was found in a human patient who received a combined kidney and bone marrow transplant. The graft donor may have contributed some T cells. Sequences were derived from CD4+ T cells from blood (PBMCs), sampled 24 months after the transplant. The part of the CDR3 DNA that was read is TGTGCCAGCAGATTATACACCGGGGAG. Residues: CASRLYTGE. The CDR3 in full is CASRLYTGELFF.